The clone carrying this TCR beta chain was recorded at least ten times. As yet, its antigen is unknown. This sample was taken from a study of metastatic and nonmetastatic thyroid tumors. The overall study: Peripheral blood and tumor or nodule samples from malignant and benign thyroid patients were compared.

Study-wide findings and caveats: Reported TCR beta diversity, measured in blood and tumor, was significantly higher for malignant thyroid tumors than for benign nodules.

Original methodology: A papillary thyroid cancer distant-metastasis classifier was built from CDR3 differences across clinicopathological groups. TCRdb called clones again from the PCR reads with MiXCR. In this record, the V and J calls reflect TCRdb's handling and not the investigators' own analysis. The sample includes 35,000 to 40,000 clones, more than 20% of them seen just once. All patients were treatment-naive before thyroid surgery. Per the germline V gene, CDR1 is SGHNT and CDR2 is YYREEE (reference sequence). This CDR3 spans 15 amino acids. V was shortened by 3 bases and J by 3 bases, with 13 bases between the two germline ends.

This TCR derives from a female donor with papillary thyroid cancer or a benign thyroid nodule (not recorded which). Some clones in this sample may be carry-over from other donors' samples. V gene TRBV5-4 combines with J gene TRBJ1-3, with unresolved D. Material for sequencing was blood. The CDR3 protein is CASSSGLKGGNTIYF. DNA of the CDR3: TGTGCCAGCAGCTCCGGACTAAAGGGTGGAAACACCATATATTTT.